This entry lists 8 T cell receptor beta chains sequenced from one sample in a study of blood T cells in healthy people across ages. For the second PCR, which ran for roughly 7 to 11 cycles, a sample-barcoded 5' primer and a J-beta primer mix were used. TCRdb processed the 5' RACE reads anew with MiXCR; each CDR3 protein has one entry. The sample lists 650,000 to 800,000 distinct CDR3 sequences, approximately 52% occurring once. The sequenced sample was blood. These TCRs come from a woman aged 80 or over in good health.

The chain carries TRBV12-3 or TRBV12-4 and TRBJ1-2, with D maybe TRBD1 (5 bases). The CDR3 contains 15 residues. V lost 2 bases, J lost 0 bases, and 10 bases lay in between. The CDR3 sequence: CASSLRGSANYGYTF. The CDR3, as DNA: TGTGCCAGCAGTTTAAGGGGATCAGCTAACTATGGCTACACCTTC.

This clonotype was recorded many times. The chain links TRBV2 to TRBJ2-1, with no clear D. CDR1 and CDR2 from the germline V gene are SNHLY and FYNNEI. The CDR3 consists of 11 residues. V was trimmed by 7 bases and J by 4 bases, leaving 5 bases between them. This chain's CDR3 is CASTGYNEQFF. The CDR3 DNA reads as TGTGCCAGCACCGGATACAATGAGCAGTTCTTC.

Of note for this clonotype: Being one base from a much bigger clone, this may be a read error. The chain uses TRBV25-1 and TRBJ2-7, with D unclear. The CDR3 consists of 14 residues. V was pared by 3 bases and J by 2 bases, with 11 bases between. The V gene's germline CDR1 is MGHDK and CDR2 SYGVNS. The CDR3 DNA reads TGTGCCAGCAGTGACAACCCCTTAACCTACGAGCAGTACTTC. This codes for CASSDNPLTYEQYF.

This sequence joins TRBV7-2 and TRBJ2-7; either TRBD1 or TRBD2 may fit D (5 bases each). Germline CDR1 SGHTA, CDR2 FQGNSA. CDR3 size: 15 residues. Trimming shortened V by 5 bases and J by 8 bases, and 22 bases separated the two germline ends. CDR3 bases: TGTGCCAGCAGCCGCACCGGGGTCTACGAGGGGAAGCAGTACTTC. It yields the protein CASSRTGVYEGKQYF.

As concerns this clonotype: Given a much more abundant clone one base away, this may be a read error. This chain uses TRBV29-1 with TRBJ2-6; D gene uncertain. CDR1 is SQVTM and CDR2 is ANQGSEA in the germline V gene. Trimming removed 4 bases at V and 2 bases at J, with 12 bases between. This CDR3 has 15 residues. The CDR3 DNA reads TGCAGCGTTGTCCTGGTCGCCCCTGGGGCCAACGTCCTGACTTTC. It specifies CSVVLVAPGANVLTF.

V gene TRBV6-5 combines with J gene TRBJ1-2; tentatively, D is TRBD1 (5 bases). The CDR3 totals 14 residues. Germline CDR1 reads MNHEY; CDR2 reads SVGAGI. V dropped 2 bases and J dropped 7 bases, with 14 bases sitting between them. The CDR3 DNA is TGTGCCAGCAGTTACGCGGGGGGTTTCGGTGGCTACACCTTC. This sequence encodes CASSYAGGFGGYTF.

The chain carries TRBV4-3 and TRBJ1-2; D uncertain. The CDR3 length is 14 residues. V lost 4 bases, J lost 8 bases, and 17 bases lay in between. CDR1 LGHNA and CDR2 YSLEER come from the germline V gene. The CDR3 DNA reads as TGCGCCAGCAGCCCCCAAAGAGAAAGTGACGGCTACACCTTC. Translating it yields CASSPQRESDGYTF.

Concerning this clonotype: With a much larger clone just one base away, this may be a read error. The chain joins TRBV29-1 to TRBJ1-1, with D tentatively TRBD1 (5 bases). The germline V gene has CDR1 SQVTM and CDR2 ANQGSEA. V was pared by 4 bases and J by 4 bases, with 7 bases between. This CDR3 comprises 11 residues. In DNA form, the CDR3 reads TGCAGCGTTGTTAGGGGCACTGAAGCTTTCTTT. This sequence encodes CSVVRGTEAFF.